This T cell receptor beta chain appears in the sequencing data of a study of beta chain features in type 1 diabetes. The study's findings and limits: When Type 1 diabetes patients were examined, their TCRB CDR3s proved moderately but significantly shorter in all four CD4+ subsets. Among type 1 diabetes patients, VDJ junctions had fewer insertions and more deletions.

The table lists this clone with a few counts. The antigen remains unidentified. Expressed TCRB transcripts were sequenced because the isolated RNA had all been reverse transcribed beforehand. The data were produced by immunoSEQ multiplex PCR, yet TCRdb's version contains in-frame clones alone and is incomplete. This table holds 640,000 or so clones, under 15% found once. V was pared by 11 bases and J by 2 bases, with 10 bases between. The CDR3 length is 11 residues. Germline-derived CDR1 and CDR2 are MDHEN and SYDVKM. The sequencing sample was made of naive CD4+ T cells from blood. V is TRBV28 and J is TRBJ2-7; D is undetermined. The receptor was derived from a man between 18 and 29 years old with type 1 diabetes. DNA of the CDR3: TGTGCCTGCACCAGGACCTACGAGCAGTACTTC. Amino acid sequence: CACTRTYEQYF.